This T cell receptor beta chain was recovered during a study of T cell responses to AZD1222 COVID-19 vaccine. Study-wide findings and caveats: Spike-wide coverage was observed for vaccine-associated CD4 TCRs, with dominant responses at 160-218 and 743-854.

This clone occurred once. Its antigen is unidentified. The table came from immunoSEQ multiplex PCR; TCRdb's copy has only in-frame clones and leaves some out. This repertoire shows roughly 87,000 clones, around 89% found once; its top ten account for 5.5%. Trimming removed 1 base at V and 2 bases at J, with 6 bases between. The germline gives CDR1 SGHVS, CDR2 FQNEAQ. This CDR3 spans 13 amino acids. This rearrangement joins TRBV7-8 to TRBJ2-7; D gene uncertain. This TCR derives from an adult who received the AZD1222 COVID-19 vaccine. Specimen: peripheral blood, collected 28 days after the second AZD1222 dose. The CDR3 DNA reads TGTGCCAGCAGCTTAGACACCACCTACGAGCAGTACTTC. It translates to CASSLDTTYEQYF.